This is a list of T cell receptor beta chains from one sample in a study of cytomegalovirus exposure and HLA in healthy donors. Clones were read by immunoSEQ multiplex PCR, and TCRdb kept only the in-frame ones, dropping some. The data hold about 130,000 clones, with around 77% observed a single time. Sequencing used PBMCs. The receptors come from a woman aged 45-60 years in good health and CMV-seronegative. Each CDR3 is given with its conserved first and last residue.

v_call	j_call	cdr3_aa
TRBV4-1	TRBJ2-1	CASSPFLEREGSYNEQFF
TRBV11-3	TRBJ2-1	CASAGAYNEQFF
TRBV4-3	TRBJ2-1	CASSQDRSGSYNEQFF
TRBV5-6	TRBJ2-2	CASSLWDRNTGELFF
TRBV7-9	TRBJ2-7	CASSLEGGAGQYF
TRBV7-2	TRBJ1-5	CASSLNERGAMYQPQHF
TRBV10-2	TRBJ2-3	CASSGTSGNGFLDTQYF
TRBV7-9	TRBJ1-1	CASSLLRGAGEAFF
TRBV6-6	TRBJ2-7	CASRDRGYEQYF
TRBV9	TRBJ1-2	CASSEGRRAGYTF
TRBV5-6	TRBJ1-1	CASSLVGATEAFF
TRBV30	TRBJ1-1	CAWSPRRGTEAFF
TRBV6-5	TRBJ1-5	CASSYGTNQPQHF